One and the same sample provided the 7 T cell receptor beta chains below, sequenced in a study of T cells in Graves' hyperthyroidism and ophthalmopathy. The CDR3 regions of TCR beta were amplified from RNA transcripts. A first-round RT-PCR of the TCR CDR3 used the HTBI primer set. One entry per CDR3 protein results from TCRdb running MiXCR on the multiplex PCR reads. The sample shows under 400,000 distinct CDR3 sequences, roughly 15% of them seen only once. Sequences were obtained from blood. The receptors were sampled from a woman aged 60-75 years with Graves' ophthalmopathy.

The rearrangement joins TRBV9 to TRBJ1-2, with D possibly TRBD1 on 5 matching bases. V lost 0 bases and J 7 bases, leaving 13 bases between the germline ends. In germline, CDR1 is SGDLS, CDR2 YYNGEE. This CDR3 contains 14 residues. Here the CDR3 reads CASSVGQGMRGYTF. CDR3 DNA sequence: TGTGCCAGCAGCGTAGGGCAGGGTATGCGTGGCTACACCTTC.

This clonotype was observed at least ten times. V and J are TRBV5-1 and TRBJ2-1; D is possibly TRBD2 (6 bases). Looked up from germline, CDR1 is SGHRS and CDR2 is YFSETQ. The ends were cut back, 0 bases at V and 1 base at J, with 11 bases in the middle. The CDR3 totals 16 residues. This CDR3 is CASSLVTGASYNEQFF. The CDR3, as DNA: TGCGCCAGCAGCTTGGTGACGGGAGCTTCCTACAATGAGCAGTTCTTC.

The chain recombines TRBV7-3 with TRBJ2-1; possible D gene TRBD2, 5 bases. The V and J ends lost 2 bases and 7 bases respectively, with 9 bases between them. Looked up from germline, CDR1 is SGHTA and CDR2 is FQGTGA. The CDR3 has 13 amino acids. The CDR3 nucleotides are TGTGCCAGCAGCTTAGCGAGGAGGAATGAGCAGTTCTTC. Translation: CASSLARRNEQFF.

This clonotype occurred many times. V and J are TRBV12-3 or TRBV12-4 and TRBJ2-1, with 16 bases that match TRBD2. V was clipped by 6 bases and J by 7 bases; unmatched bases: 3. CDR3 length equals 15 residues. CDR3: CASSPGLAGGNEQFF. CDR3 bases: TGTGCCAGCAGCCCGGGACTAGCGGGAGGGAATGAGCAGTTCTTC.

The rearrangement links TRBV20-1 to TRBJ2-3, with 7 positions matching TRBD2. V was clipped by 1 base and J by 0 bases; unmatched bases: 4. The CDR3 consists of 15 residues. Per the germline V gene, CDR1 is DFQATT and CDR2 is SNEGSKA (reference sequence). Written as DNA, the CDR3 is TGCAGTGCTAGAGTCGGGGGAGGGAGCACAGATACGCAGTATTTT. Amino acids: CSARVGGGSTDTQYF.

This clonotype showed up many times. J is TRBJ2-7 and V is TRBV2; 10 bases are shared with TRBD1. The CDR3 spans 18 residues. Per the germline V gene, CDR1 is SNHLY and CDR2 is FYNNEI. Trimming at V came to 7 bases and at J to 1 base, leaving 16 bases not matched to a gene. CDR3 sequence (DNA): TGTGCCAGCACTATACCGGGACAGGGGTATTTTGTTTCCTACGAGCAGTACTTC. It is translated as CASTIPGQGYFVSYEQYF.

Written as DNA, the CDR3 is TGTGCCAGCAGTTACGAGGACTCGAACACTGAAGCTTTCTTT. Its translation is CASSYEDSNTEAFF. The chain couples TRBV6-5 to TRBJ1-1; no definite D call. Germline lookup yields CDR1 MNHEY and CDR2 SVGAGI. The V end was cut by 2 bases, the J end by 1 base, with 8 bases between. There are 14 residues in the CDR3.